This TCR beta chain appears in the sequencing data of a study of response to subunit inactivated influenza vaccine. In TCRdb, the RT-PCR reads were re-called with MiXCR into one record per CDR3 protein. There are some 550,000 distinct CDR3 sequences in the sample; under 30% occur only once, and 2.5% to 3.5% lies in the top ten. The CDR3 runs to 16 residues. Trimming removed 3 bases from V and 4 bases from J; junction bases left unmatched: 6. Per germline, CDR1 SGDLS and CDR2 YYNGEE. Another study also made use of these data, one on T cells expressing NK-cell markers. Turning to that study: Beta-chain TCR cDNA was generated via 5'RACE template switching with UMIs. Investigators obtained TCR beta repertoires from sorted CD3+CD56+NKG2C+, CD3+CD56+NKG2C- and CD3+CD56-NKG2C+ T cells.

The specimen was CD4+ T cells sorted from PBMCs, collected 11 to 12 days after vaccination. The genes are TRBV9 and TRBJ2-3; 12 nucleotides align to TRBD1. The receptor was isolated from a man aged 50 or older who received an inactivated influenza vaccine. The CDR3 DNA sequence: TGTGCCAGCAGCGGATGGGACAGGGGGCGGTCAGATACGCAGTATTTT. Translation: CASSGWDRGRSDTQYF.